The source of this T cell receptor (beta chain) is a study of beta chain features in type 1 diabetes. Study-level information: Analysis included about 110 million sorted cells drawn from all samples.

In its sample, this clone was seen a few times. The target antigen is unknown. The study, taken as a whole, reports: Researchers report that Type 1 diabetes patients had moderately but significantly shorter TCRB CDR3s across all four CD4+ subsets. A potential PCR bias toward shorter templates would be equal in patient and control samples.

CDR1 is SGHTA and CDR2 is FQGNSA in the germline V gene. Trimming removed 5 bases at V and 2 bases at J, with 3 bases between. The CDR3 extends over 12 amino acids. The investigators reverse transcribed all of the isolated RNA, so they sequenced expressed TCRB transcripts. Method: immunoSEQ multiplex PCR; TCRdb's copy keeps in-frame clones and lacks some. The top ten clones hold over 0.45% of a sample with more than 300,000 clones, around a tenth of them seen once. A sort by CD45RO/CCR7/CD25/CD127/CD95/CD27 yielded CD4+ naive, central memory, regulatory and stem cell-like memory cells. The TCR was taken from a man aged 30-40 years with type 1 diabetes. Sequencing input: central memory CD4+ T cells from blood. This chain uses TRBV7-2 with TRBJ2-2; D remains unclear. Here the CDR3 reads CASSVNTGELFF. CDR3 sequence (DNA): TGTGCCAGCAGCGTCAACACCGGGGAGCTGTTTTTT.